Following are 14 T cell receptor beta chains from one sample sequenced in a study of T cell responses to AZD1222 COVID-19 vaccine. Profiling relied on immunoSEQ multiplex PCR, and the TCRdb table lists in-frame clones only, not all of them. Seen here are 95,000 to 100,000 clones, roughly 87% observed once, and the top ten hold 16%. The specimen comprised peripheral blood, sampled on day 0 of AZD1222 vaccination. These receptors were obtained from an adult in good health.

CDR3 in DNA: TGTGCCAGCAGCTTAGCTCTGGGGTCGGGTCAGCCCCAGCATTTT. Protein product: CASSLALGSGQPQHF. The V call is TRBV7-2, the J call TRBJ1-5; D gene uncertain. Germline values: CDR1 SGHTA, CDR2 FQGNSA. Trimming took off 0 bases at V and 6 bases at J, with 12 bases between the two ends. CDR3 length equals 15 residues.

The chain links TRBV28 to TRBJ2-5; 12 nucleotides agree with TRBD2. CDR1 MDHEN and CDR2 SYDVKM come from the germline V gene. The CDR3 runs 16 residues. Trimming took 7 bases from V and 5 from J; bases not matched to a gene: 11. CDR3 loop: CASNSPTSGSRETQYF. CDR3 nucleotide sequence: TGTGCCAGCAACTCTCCGACTAGCGGGAGTCGTGAGACCCAGTACTTC.

In DNA, the CDR3 is TGTGCCATCACTGGGACTAGCGGGAACGTTGAGCAGTTCTTC. Translated: CAITGTSGNVEQFF. This sequence joins TRBV10-3 and TRBJ2-1; 13 nucleotides line up with TRBD2. Per the germline V gene, CDR1 is ENHRY and CDR2 is SYGVKD. This CDR3 has 14 residues. V lost 7 bases to trimming and J lost 9 bases; unmatched junction nucleotides: 6.

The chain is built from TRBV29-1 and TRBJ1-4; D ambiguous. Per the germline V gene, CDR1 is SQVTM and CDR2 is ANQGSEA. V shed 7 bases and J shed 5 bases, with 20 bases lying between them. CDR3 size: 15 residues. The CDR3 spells CSGMLTLGPNEKLFF. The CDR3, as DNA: TGCAGCGGAATGTTGACGCTGGGCCCGAATGAAAAACTGTTTTTT.

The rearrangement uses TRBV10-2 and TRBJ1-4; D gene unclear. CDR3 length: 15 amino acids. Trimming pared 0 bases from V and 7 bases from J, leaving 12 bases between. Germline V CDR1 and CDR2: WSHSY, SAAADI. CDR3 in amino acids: CASSESNWSGEKLFF. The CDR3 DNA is TGCGCCAGCAGTGAGTCTAACTGGTCGGGTGAAAAACTGTTTTTT.

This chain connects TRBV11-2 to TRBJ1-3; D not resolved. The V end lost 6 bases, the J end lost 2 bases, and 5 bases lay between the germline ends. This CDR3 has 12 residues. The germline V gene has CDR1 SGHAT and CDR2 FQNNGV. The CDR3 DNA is TGTGCCAGCAGACCGGCTGGAAACACCATATATTTT. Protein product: CASRPAGNTIYF. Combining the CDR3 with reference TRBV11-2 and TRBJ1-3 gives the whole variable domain EAGVAQSPRYKIIEKRQSVAFWCNPISGHATLYWYQQILGQGPKLLIQFQNNGVVDDSQLPKDRFSAERLKGVDSTLKIQPAKLEDSAVYLCASRPAGNTIYFGEGSWLTVV.

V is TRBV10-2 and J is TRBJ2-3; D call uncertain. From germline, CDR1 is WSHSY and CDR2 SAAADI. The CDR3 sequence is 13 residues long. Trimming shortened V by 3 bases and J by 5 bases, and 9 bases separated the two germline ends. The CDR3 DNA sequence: TGCGCCAGCAGTGAAGGGCTCAGAGATACGCAGTATTTT. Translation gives CASSEGLRDTQYF.

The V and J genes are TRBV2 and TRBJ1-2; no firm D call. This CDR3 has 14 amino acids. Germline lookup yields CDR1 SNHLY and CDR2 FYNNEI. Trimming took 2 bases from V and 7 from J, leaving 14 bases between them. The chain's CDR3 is CASSELGRAPGYTF. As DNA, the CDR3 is TGTGCCAGCAGTGAATTGGGTAGGGCTCCTGGCTACACCTTC.

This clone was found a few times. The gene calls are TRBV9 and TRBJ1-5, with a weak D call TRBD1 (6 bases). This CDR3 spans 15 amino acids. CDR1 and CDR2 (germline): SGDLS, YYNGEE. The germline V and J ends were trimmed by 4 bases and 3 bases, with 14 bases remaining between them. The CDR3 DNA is TGTGCCAGCAGCCGAACAGGGTTGAACAATCAGCCCCAGCATTTT. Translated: CASSRTGLNNQPQHF.

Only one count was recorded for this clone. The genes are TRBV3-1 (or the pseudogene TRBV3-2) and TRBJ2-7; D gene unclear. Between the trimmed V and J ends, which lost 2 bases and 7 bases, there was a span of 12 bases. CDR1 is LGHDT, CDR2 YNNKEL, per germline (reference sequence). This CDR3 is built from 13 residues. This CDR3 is CASSQTYLGEQYF. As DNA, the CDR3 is TGTGCCAGCAGCCAAACGTACCTAGGAGAGCAGTACTTC.

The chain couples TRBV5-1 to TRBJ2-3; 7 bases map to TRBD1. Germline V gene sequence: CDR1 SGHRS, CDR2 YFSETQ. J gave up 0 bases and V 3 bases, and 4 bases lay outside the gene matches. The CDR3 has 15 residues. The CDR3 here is CASSWQGESTDTQYF. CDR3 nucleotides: TGCGCCAGCAGCTGGCAGGGGGAAAGCACAGATACGCAGTATTTT.

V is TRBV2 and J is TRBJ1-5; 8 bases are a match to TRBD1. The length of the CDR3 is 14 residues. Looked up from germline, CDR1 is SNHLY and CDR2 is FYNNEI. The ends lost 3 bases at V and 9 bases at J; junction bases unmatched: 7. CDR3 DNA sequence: TGTGCCAGCAGTGACGGACAGGGAAGAGGGCCCCAGCATTTT. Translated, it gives CASSDGQGRGPQHF.

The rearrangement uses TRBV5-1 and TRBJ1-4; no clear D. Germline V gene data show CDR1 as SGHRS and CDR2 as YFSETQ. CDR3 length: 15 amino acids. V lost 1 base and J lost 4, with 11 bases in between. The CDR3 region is CASSLSEAYNEKLFF. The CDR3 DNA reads TGCGCCAGCAGCTTGTCGGAAGCCTATAATGAAAAACTGTTTTTT.

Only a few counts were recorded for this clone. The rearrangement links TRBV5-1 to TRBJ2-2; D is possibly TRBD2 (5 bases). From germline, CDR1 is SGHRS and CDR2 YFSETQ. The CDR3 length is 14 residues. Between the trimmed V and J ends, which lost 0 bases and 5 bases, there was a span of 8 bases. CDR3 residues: CASSLGTPTGELFF. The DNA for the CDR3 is TGCGCCAGCAGCTTGGGGACTCCTACCGGGGAGCTGTTTTTT.